A single count supports the clone carrying this T cell receptor (beta chain). Generated by immunoSEQ multiplex PCR, the TCRdb table keeps only in-frame clones and is missing some. The table lists about 130,000 clones, around 94% of them singletons. V was pared by 4 bases and J by 2 bases, with 12 bases between. The CDR3 sequence is 14 residues long. CDR1 is SGHDT and CDR2 is YYEEEE in the germline V gene. This record belongs to a study of control samples from healthy donors and cancer patients. Sequenced material: PBMCs. This clonotype was obtained from a man aged 55 to 70 with colorectal cancer. The rearrangement joins TRBV5-6 to TRBJ2-5; D remains ambiguous. The CDR3 protein is CASSLGSGQETQYF. DNA of the CDR3: TGTGCCAGCAGCCTAGGGTCCGGACAAGAGACCCAGTACTTC.